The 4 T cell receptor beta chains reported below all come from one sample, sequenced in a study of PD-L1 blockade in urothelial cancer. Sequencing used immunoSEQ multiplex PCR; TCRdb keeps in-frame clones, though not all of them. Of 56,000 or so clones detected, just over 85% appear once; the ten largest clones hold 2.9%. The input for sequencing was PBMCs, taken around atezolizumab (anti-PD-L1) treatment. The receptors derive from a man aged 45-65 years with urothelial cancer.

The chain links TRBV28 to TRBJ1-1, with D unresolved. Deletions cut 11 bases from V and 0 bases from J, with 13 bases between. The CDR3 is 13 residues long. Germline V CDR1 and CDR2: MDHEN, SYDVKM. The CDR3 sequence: CACTGVMNTEAFF. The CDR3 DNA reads TGTGCCTGCACGGGAGTCATGAACACTGAAGCTTTCTTT.

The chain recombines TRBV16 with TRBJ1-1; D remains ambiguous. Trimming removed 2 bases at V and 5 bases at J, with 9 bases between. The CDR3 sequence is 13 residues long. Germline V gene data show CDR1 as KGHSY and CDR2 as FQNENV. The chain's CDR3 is CASSQGLRTEAFF. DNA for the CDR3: TGTGCCAGCAGCCAAGGATTGAGGACTGAAGCTTTCTTT. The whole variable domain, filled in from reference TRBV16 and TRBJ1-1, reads GEEVAQTPKHLVRGEGQKAKLYCAPIKGHSYVFWYQQVLKNEFKFLISFQNENVFDETGMPKERFSAKCLPNSPCSLEIQATKLEDSAVYFCASSQGLRTEAFFGQGTRLTVV.

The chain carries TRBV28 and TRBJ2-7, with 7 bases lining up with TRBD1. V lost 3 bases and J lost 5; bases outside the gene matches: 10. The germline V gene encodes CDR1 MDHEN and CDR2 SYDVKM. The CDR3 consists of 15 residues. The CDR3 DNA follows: TGTGCCAGCAGTTTGGAAGGGAACAGGGGTAACGAGCAGTACTTC. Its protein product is CASSLEGNRGNEQYF.

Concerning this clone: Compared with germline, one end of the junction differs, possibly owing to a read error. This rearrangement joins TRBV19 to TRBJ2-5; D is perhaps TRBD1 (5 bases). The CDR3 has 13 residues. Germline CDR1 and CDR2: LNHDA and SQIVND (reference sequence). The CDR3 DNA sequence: TGTGCCAGTAGTATAGTCAGGGAAGAGACCCAATACTTC. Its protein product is CASSIVREETQYF.